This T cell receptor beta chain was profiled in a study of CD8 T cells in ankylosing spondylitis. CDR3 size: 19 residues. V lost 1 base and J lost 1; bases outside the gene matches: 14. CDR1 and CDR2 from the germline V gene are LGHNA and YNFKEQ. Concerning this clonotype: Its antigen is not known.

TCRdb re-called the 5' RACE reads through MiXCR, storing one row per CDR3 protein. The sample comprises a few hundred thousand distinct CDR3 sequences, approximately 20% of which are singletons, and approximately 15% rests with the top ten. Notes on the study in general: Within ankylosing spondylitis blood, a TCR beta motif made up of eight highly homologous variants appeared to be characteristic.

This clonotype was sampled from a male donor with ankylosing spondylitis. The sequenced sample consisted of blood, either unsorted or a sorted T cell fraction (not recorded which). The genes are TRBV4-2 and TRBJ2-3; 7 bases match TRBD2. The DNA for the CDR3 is TGTGCCAGCAGCCAAGCCGGGCTAGCGGTGCTTAGGGGCACAGATACGCAGTATTTT. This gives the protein CASSQAGLAVLRGTDTQYF.